This T cell receptor (beta chain) was retrieved from a study of metastatic and nonmetastatic thyroid tumors. Germline V gene sequence: CDR1 DFQATT, CDR2 SNEGSKA (reference sequence). The CDR3 has 16 amino acids. The V end was cut by 4 bases, the J end by 0 bases, with 16 bases between. In this sample, this clone turned up many times. Prior to thyroid surgery, none of the patients had received any treatment. Authors' processing steps: CDR3 differences across clinicopathological groups were used to build a distant-metastasis classifier for papillary thyroid cancer. TCRdb reprocessed the PCR reads using MiXCR. It is TCRdb's table, rather than the study itself, that gives the V and J calls and clone size. This sample has 30,000 to 35,000 clones, with over 25% found just once.

The sequenced sample consisted of blood. The TCR sequence derives from a female donor with papillary thyroid cancer or a benign thyroid nodule (not recorded which). Some clones in this sample may be carry-over from other donors' samples. V usage is TRBV20-1 and J usage is TRBJ1-5; D ambiguous. The CDR3 region has the DNA TGCAGTGCTAAGGATAACGCGGGGTATAGCAATCAGCCCCAGCATTTT. It is translated as CSAKDNAGYSNQPQHF.